The 10 T cell receptor beta chains below were found in one sample sequenced in a study of T cells in Graves' hyperthyroidism and ophthalmopathy. TCR beta CDR3 regions were amplified from RNA. With the HTBI primer set, the TCR CDR3 went through a first round of RT-PCR. MiXCR, run by TCRdb on the multiplex PCR reads, gives a single entry per CDR3 protein. The top ten hold roughly 8% of the sample, which has about 720,000 distinct CDR3 sequences, 16% seen once. The specimen sequenced was blood. These receptors were collected from a young man with Graves' hyperthyroidism.

This clonotype was picked up a small number of times. The rearrangement links TRBV5-6 to TRBJ2-5; no firm D call. CDR3 length equals 14 residues. Trimming stripped 1 base from V and 10 bases from J, with 17 bases between. In germline, CDR1 is SGHDT, CDR2 YYEEEE. CDR3 protein: CASSLLRSRWDQYF. DNA for the CDR3: TGTGCCAGCAGCTTGCTAAGGAGTCGATGGGACCAGTACTTC.

Ten or more counts support this clonotype. The rearrangement joins TRBV30 to TRBJ2-3, with a weak D call TRBD1 (6 bases). Trimming took 3 bases from V and 0 from J, leaving 10 bases between them. Per germline, CDR1 GTSNPN and CDR2 SVGIG (reference sequence). The CDR3 runs 14 residues. The CDR3 loop is CAWRPGHSTDTQYF. For the CDR3, the DNA is TGTGCCTGGAGACCGGGACACAGCACAGATACGCAGTATTTT.

The chain has TRBV9 and TRBJ2-3, with TRBD2 matching over 10 bases. The trim removed 4 bases at V and 6 bases at J, leaving 8 bases unmatched. The germline V gene has CDR1 SGDLS and CDR2 YYNGEE. The CDR3 runs 15 residues. CDR3 sequence: CASSLAGALADTQYF. The CDR3 DNA follows: TGTGCCAGCAGCCTAGCGGGAGCTTTAGCCGATACGCAGTATTTT.

The chain uses TRBV10-3 and TRBJ2-7; 10 nucleotides match TRBD2. J was trimmed by 4 bases and V by 5 bases; bases with no gene match: 5. The CDR3 has 14 residues. Germline V gene lookup returns CDR1 ENHRY and CDR2 SYGVKD. DNA of the CDR3: TGTGCCATCAGTCTAGCGGGAGCCCCTTACGAGCAGTACTTC. Amino acid sequence: CAISLAGAPYEQYF.

Many counts were recorded for this clonotype. The genes are TRBV28 and TRBJ2-7, with a weak D call TRBD1 (6 bases). This CDR3 contains 16 residues. Between the trimmed V and J ends, which lost 5 bases and 4 bases, there was a span of 21 bases. From germline, CDR1 is MDHEN and CDR2 SYDVKM. For the CDR3, the DNA is TGTGCCAGCAGTGACTCGGACCCGGGACACTTATACGAGCAGTACTTC. Its protein product is CASSDSDPGHLYEQYF.

This clonotype was counted many times. The V gene is TRBV30, the J gene TRBJ1-1, with D unresolved. CDR3 length: 13 amino acids. The germline CDR1 and CDR2 sequences are GTSNPN and SVGIG (reference sequence). V was cut by 3 bases and J by 1 base, with 9 bases left in between. The CDR3 DNA reads TGTGCCTGGAGGAGCCTAGCGAACACTGAAGCTTTCTTT. Translating gives CAWRSLANTEAFF.

This clonotype was observed many times. The V gene is TRBV29-1, the J gene TRBJ2-4; a possible D gene is TRBD1 (5 bases). The germline V gene encodes CDR1 SQVTM and CDR2 ANQGSEA. The CDR3 length is 13 residues. Trimming cost V 6 bases and J 1 base, with 10 bases left between them. CDR3 protein: CSVLSGAKNIQYF. In DNA form, the CDR3 reads TGCAGCGTGTTATCAGGGGCCAAAAACATTCAGTACTTC.

The table lists this clonotype with many counts. The gene calls are TRBV10-3 and TRBJ1-1; D unresolved. Trimming removed 2 bases from V and 3 bases from J, with 16 bases in between. This CDR3 region has 16 residues. Germline CDR1 is ENHRY and CDR2 is SYGVKD. The CDR3 DNA follows: TGTGCCATCAGTGAGACCAAGGAGGAGGGCGACACTGAAGCTTTCTTT. Translated: CAISETKEEGDTEAFF.

This clonotype was found many times. This chain joins TRBV7-2 and TRBJ2-3; D is uncertain. The V gene lost 5 bases and the J gene lost 0 bases, with 6 bases spanning the gap. This CDR3 is built from 13 residues. From germline, CDR1 is SGHTA and CDR2 FQGNSA. CDR3 protein: CASSAYSTDTQYF. The CDR3 nucleotides are TGTGCCAGCAGCGCGTATAGCACAGATACGCAGTATTTT.

The chain uses TRBV7-3 and TRBJ2-5, with 9 bases matching TRBD2. The CDR3 consists of 15 residues. V gave up 2 bases and J gave up 5 bases; unmatched junction bases: 6. The germline V gene has CDR1 SGHTA and CDR2 FQGTGA. The CDR3 region is CASSLYGGRGETQYF. The CDR3 coding sequence is TGTGCCAGCAGCTTATATGGCGGGAGGGGTGAGACCCAGTACTTC.